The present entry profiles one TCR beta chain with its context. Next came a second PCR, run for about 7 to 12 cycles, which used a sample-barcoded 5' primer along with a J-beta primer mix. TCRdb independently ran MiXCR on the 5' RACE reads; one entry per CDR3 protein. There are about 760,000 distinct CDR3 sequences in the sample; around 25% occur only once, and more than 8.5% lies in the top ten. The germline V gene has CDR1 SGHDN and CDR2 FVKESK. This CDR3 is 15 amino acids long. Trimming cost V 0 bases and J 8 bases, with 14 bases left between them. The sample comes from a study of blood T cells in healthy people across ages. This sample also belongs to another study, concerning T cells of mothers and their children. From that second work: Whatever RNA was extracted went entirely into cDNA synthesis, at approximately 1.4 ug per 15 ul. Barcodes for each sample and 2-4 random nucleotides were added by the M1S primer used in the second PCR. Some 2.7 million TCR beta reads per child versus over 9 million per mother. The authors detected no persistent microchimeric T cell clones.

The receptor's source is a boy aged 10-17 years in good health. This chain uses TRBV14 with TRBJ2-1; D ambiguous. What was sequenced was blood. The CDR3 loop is CASSQDSLGIDEQFF. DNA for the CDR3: TGTGCCAGCAGCCAAGATAGCCTAGGAATCGATGAGCAGTTCTTC.